This T cell receptor beta chain was identified in a study of HIV-infected patients and healthy controls. V gave up 1 base and J gave up 1 base, with 6 bases separating them. Germline loops: CDR1 SGHDT, CDR2 YYEEEE. This CDR3 region has 15 residues. Study-wide results and limits: Significant mean usage differences between HIV-infected patients and controls involved eight alpha and eight beta V genes. Apparent post-therapy Gini recovery among HIV-infected patients was not reproduced with size-matched repertoires.

This clonotype was observed at least ten times. No antigen is known for it. Antiretroviral therapy had run roughly three months, about 14 weeks, before follow-up blood collection. Whole blood was used without fractionation, so all unsorted peripheral T cells were included. About 500 ng RNA was reverse transcribed with alpha and beta constant-region primers. Using multiplexing indices, alpha and beta chain libraries were generated apart by chain-specific third strand synthesis. The cDNA received a 5' RACE adapter containing a random hexamer plus an SP2 sequencing primer site. TCRdb passed the 5' RACE reads through MiXCR, listing each CDR3 protein once. The repertoire holds about 14,000 distinct CDR3 sequences, with roughly an eighth as singletons.

This chain connects TRBV5-6 to TRBJ2-6; D ambiguous. This receptor was obtained from an adult with HIV infection. The donor label of this sample is uncertain. The sample in question was blood, obtained during antiretroviral therapy. The CDR3 here is CASSLSSSGANVLTF. CDR3 nucleotide sequence: TGTGCCAGCAGCTTGAGTTCATCTGGGGCCAACGTCCTGACTTTC.